The present TCR beta chain was sequenced within a study of CD8+CD57+ T cells in acquired aplastic anemia. About the study: DNA per sorted CD4+ or CD8+ sample ranged roughly 0.18 to 30 ug, averaging about 3.4 ug. Around 11 million reads, on average, were obtained for CD4+ cells from healthy donors. Findings and caveats of the study: Researchers report that twenty-nine CD8+ CDR3 sequences appeared in both patients and controls.

Germline CDR1 LNHNV, CDR2 YYDKDF (reference sequence). Unmatched junction bases numbered 6, after V lost 0 bases and J lost 4 bases. CDR3 size: 15 residues. The TCR beta profiling, which covered VDJ combination and CDR3 sequence, was carried out using genomic DNA as the template. In TCRdb, the reads were re-called with MiXCR into one record per CDR3 protein. The data hold 35,000 to 45,000 distinct CDR3 sequences, with under 80% observed a single time. To note about this clonotype: The antigen remains undetermined.

This rearrangement joins TRBV15 to TRBJ2-7; 7 bases map to TRBD1. What was sequenced was sorted CD4+, CD8+, or CD8+CD57+ T cells (not recorded which) from PBMCs. The clonotype was recovered from a human donor in good health, serving as a control. The CDR3 is CATSRDIGGSYEQYF. The CDR3 DNA reads as TGTGCCACCAGCAGAGATATAGGGGGCAGTTACGAGCAGTACTTC.